Listed below are T cell receptor beta chains from one sample, sequenced in a study of cytomegalovirus exposure and HLA in healthy donors. Only in-frame clones appear in the TCRdb table, and some are missing; sequencing was by immunoSEQ multiplex PCR. This sample contains roughly 65,000 clones. The source material was PBMCs. Receptors originate from a boy between 5 and 17 years old in good health and CMV-seronegative. Both conserved end residues are part of each CDR3. The order of the fields is J gene, D gene, V gene, CDR3 protein, CDR3 DNA. The D gene is left open where the match is weak.

TRBJ1-5,TRBD1,TRBV30,CAWSVRGTGVALGNQPQHF,TGTGCCTGGAGTGTAAGAGGGACAGGGGTAGCACTTGGCAATCAGCCCCAGCATTTT
TRBJ2-2,TRBD1,TRBV5-8,CASSQDREVAGELFF,TGTGCCAGCAGTCAGGACAGGGAAGTGGCCGGGGAGCTGTTTTTT
TRBJ1-2,.,TRBV4-1,CASSQGVAGTYGYTF,TGCGCCAGCAGCCAAGGGGTAGCAGGGACATATGGCTACACCTTC
TRBJ1-5,TRBD1,TRBV19,CASSRGTGENQPQHF,TGTGCCAGTAGTAGGGGGACAGGGGAAAATCAGCCCCAGCATTTT
TRBJ1-2,TRBD1,TRBV30,CAWSITGGNYGYTF,TGTGCCTGGAGTATAACAGGGGGAAATTATGGCTACACCTTC
TRBJ2-7,.,TRBV6-4,CASSPEYRSAYEQYF,TGTGCCAGCAGCCCCGAGTACAGGTCAGCCTACGAGCAGTACTTC
TRBJ2-3,.,TRBV5-6,CASSLTQVSDTQYF,TGTGCCAGCAGCTTGACTCAAGTTTCCGATACGCAGTATTTT
TRBJ2-7,.,TRBV5-1,CASSLTDSSYEQYF,TGCGCCAGCAGCTTAACAGACAGTTCCTACGAGCAGTACTTC
TRBJ2-5,.,TRBV5-1,CASFGQGGETQYF,TGCGCCAGCTTCGGACAGGGAGGGGAGACCCAGTACTTC
TRBJ1-2,.,TRBV11-2,CASSLVQGGGYTF,TGTGCCAGCAGCTTAGTCCAGGGCGGCGGCTACACCTTC
TRBJ2-3,TRBD2,TRBV7-2,CASSLAGGSTQYF,TGTGCCAGCAGCTTAGCGGGGGGGTCTACGCAGTATTTT
TRBJ1-3,.,TRBV27,CASSLRGGGASGNTIYF,TGTGCCAGCAGTTTGAGAGGGGGGGGTGCTTCTGGAAACACCATATATTTT
TRBJ1-4,.,TRBV27,CASSSTRVGEKLFF,TGTGCCAGCAGTTCGACCAGGGTGGGCGAAAAACTGTTTTTT
TRBJ1-2,.,TRBV9,CASSTTGYGYTF,TGTGCCAGCAGTACGACGGGGTATGGCTACACCTTC
TRBJ1-2,.,TRBV25-1,CASSLGSYYGYTF,TGTGCCAGCAGCCTGGGCAGCTACTATGGCTACACCTTC
TRBJ2-7,.,TRBV6-1,CASAQGYEQYF,TGTGCCAGCGCACAGGGCTACGAGCAGTACTTC
TRBJ1-5,.,TRBV18,CASAASDNQPQHF,TGTGCCAGCGCGGCGTCAGACAATCAGCCCCAGCATTTT
TRBJ1-5,TRBD1,TRBV19,CASRGQGFNQPQHF,TGTGCCAGTAGAGGACAGGGCTTCAATCAGCCCCAGCATTTT
TRBJ2-5,TRBD2,TRBV19,CASSLDGRRQETQYF,TGTGCCAGTAGTCTGGACGGGAGGAGGCAAGAGACCCAGTACTTC
TRBJ1-2,.,TRBV30,CAWTQSSTEDYGYTF,TGTGCCTGGACCCAATCGTCGACAGAGGACTATGGCTACACCTTC
TRBJ2-3,.,TRBV5-4,CASSTPRTPGDTQYF,TGTGCCAGCAGCACCCCCAGGACACCTGGGGATACGCAGTATTTT
TRBJ2-3,TRBD2,TRBV11-1,CASSFGGVHTDTQYF,TGTGCCAGCAGCTTTGGGGGGGTCCACACAGATACGCAGTATTTT
TRBJ2-5,.,TRBV7-2,CASKAGKGYGETQYF,TGTGCCAGCAAGGCGGGGAAGGGGTACGGGGAGACCCAGTACTTC
TRBJ1-2,TRBD1,TRBV5-6,CASSTGVRGYTF,TGTGCCAGCAGTACAGGGGTCAGAGGCTACACCTTC
TRBJ2-5,.,TRBV6-6,CASSQQGQETQYF,TGTGCCAGCAGTCAGCAGGGACAAGAGACCCAGTACTTC
TRBJ2-7,.,TRBV19,CASSMGSGHTYEQYF,TGTGCCAGTAGTATGGGGTCGGGACATACCTACGAGCAGTACTTC
TRBJ2-6,.,TRBV21-1,CASSIRDTRSGANVLTF,TGTGCCAGCAGCATCCGGGACACCCGCTCTGGGGCCAACGTCCTGACTTTC
TRBJ2-1,TRBD2,TRBV2,CASTQREDGEQFF,TGTGCCAGCACCCAGCGGGAGGACGGTGAGCAGTTCTTC
TRBJ2-5,TRBD1,TRBV5-1,CASSLEQGAETQYF,TGCGCCAGCAGCTTGGAACAGGGGGCGGAGACCCAGTACTTC